This TCR beta chain was recovered during a study of blood T cell repertoires in COVID-19 (dated by TCRdb to about 2020). At the level of the whole study: The collaborator samples originated in the United States, Italy and Spain and spanned the acute and convalescent phases of COVID-19. The material from the prospective study consisted of cDNA or gDNA derived from T cells, B-cell-depleted T cells, or PBMCs. Subjects who had been exposed to COVID-19, were actively infected with it, or had recovered from it provided the deeply sampled blood TCRbeta repertoires that made up the dataset. The repertoires were released in a freely available public database intended as a resource for research on the immune response to SARS-CoV-2. The samples were drawn from two sources: the first 160 participants of the ongoing ImmuneRACE study, and 950 to 1,500 subjects contributed by 6 global collaborators. The sample metadata nearly always contained a de-identified subject ID, COVID-19 status, age in years and sex. Where available, HLA class I and class II types were taken from metadata supplied by the sample provider and were not determined by assay-based typing.

Another Seattle source contributed samples from volunteer blood donors who had recovered from COVID-19. Whole blood was collected in K2EDTA tubes by collaborating institutions according to the institutions' own protocols. Collaborator samples were shipped for TCRbeta analysis as frozen whole blood, isolated PBMCs, or DNA extracted from either sample type. Summary of the overall study and its limitations: The amount of clinical and demographic metadata varied by source and participant and was provided uncurated.

TCRbeta CDR3 regions were amplified from genomic DNA by means of the immunoSEQ Assay, a bias-controlled multiplex PCR. In the original analysis: The number of nucleated cells in each sample was estimated from the amplification of reference gene primers within the assay. To quantify the absolute abundance of each unique TCRbeta CDR3 rearrangement, sequence reads were collapsed and filtered. Productive Simpson clonality was computed per sample as the square root of Simpson's diversity index over productive rearrangements. Here the immuneACCESS table is served through TCRdb, limited to in-frame sequences with V and J called. Missing clones are a known gap in these copies; in checked studies unresolved V genes cover under half, and the rest lacks a known reason. V, J and clone size were drawn from that table, and D and trimming were deduced from the DNA. This sample has roughly 300,000 clones in its table, and over 75% of those were observed once. The top ten hold approximately 7.8% of the sample.

Worth noting for this clone: Its antigen specificity is not known. Base qualities are missing; no much larger clone stands one base away. In the same sample, other DNA sequences code for this CDR3.

Material for sequencing was peripheral blood. The origin of this receptor is a woman aged 50 to 65 who had recovered from COVID-19.

The CDR3 corresponds to CASSIRRGTYEQYF. The DNA is TGTGCCAGTAGTATTCGCAGGGGAACCTACGAGCAGTACTTC. The V gene is TRBV19 and the J gene is TRBJ2-7; a tentative D match to TRBD1 spans 6 bases. The junction shows trimming of 3 bases on V and 2 bases on J, plus 11 bases between the germline ends. CDR1 and CDR2 are read off the germline V gene (reference sequence) as LNHDA and SQIVND. CDR3 length: 14 amino acids, cysteine to phenylalanine. Only the CDR3 portion is preserved as DNA: 42 bases, with reading frame beginning at the first base.